The sequence of this T cell receptor (beta chain) was determined in a study of post-analysis software for immune sequencing data. From germline, CDR1 is SEHNR and CDR2 FQNEAQ (reference sequence). There are 16 residues in the CDR3. About this clonotype: Antigen unknown.

Study-wide results and limits: Elevated frequency relative to controls characterized roughly 5 TRBV segments in patients, TRBV5-6, TRBV5-1 and TRBV20-1 among them.

TCR beta libraries were prepared from cDNA with unique molecular identifiers. TCRdb passed the PCR reads through MiXCR, listing each CDR3 protein once. The repertoire consists of some 370,000 distinct CDR3 sequences, with roughly 38% occurring once and the leading ten covering roughly 13%. The clonotype was recovered from a girl aged 5-17 years with multiple sclerosis. The chain links TRBV7-9 to TRBJ2-4; 8 nucleotides align to TRBD2. Matching the DNA end better, TRBJ2-7 makes the J call doubtful. The specimen was blood. Written as DNA, the CDR3 is TGTGCCAGCAGCATCAATCCCGCACGGGGGGGGTACGAGCAGTACTTC. Translated: CASSINPARGGYEQYF.